This T cell receptor (beta chain) was sequenced during a study of T cell repertoires in cytomegalovirus infection. As for this clonotype: What it binds is unknown.

TCRdb fed the reads into MiXCR, producing one record per CDR3 protein. The sample has hundreds of thousands of distinct CDR3 sequences, less than 40% seen once. Study-wide results and limits: Carriers of CMV and the relevant HLA type were discriminated by public TCR beta frequency. The ex vivo response was dominated by HLA-C-restricted CMV-specific TCR beta clonotypes.

Germline CDR1 and CDR2: KGHSH and LQKENI. Trimming took 4 bases from V and 6 from J, leaving 9 bases between them. The CDR3 consists of 12 residues. This receptor was taken from a human donor in good health (CMV status not recorded). Some clones in this sample may be carry-over from other donors' samples. Sequenced sample: PBMCs. The gene calls are TRBV18 and TRBJ1-2; a possible D gene is TRBD1 (5 bases). The CDR3 is CASSLSRDGYTF. CDR3 bases: TGTGCCAGCTCACTTAGCAGGGATGGCTACACCTTC.